The rows below give T cell receptor beta chains drawn from one sample of a study of CD8 T cells in Susac syndrome. TCRdb processed the immunoSEQ multiplex PCR reads anew with MiXCR; each CDR3 protein has one entry. This sample carries about 90,000 distinct CDR3 sequences, roughly 93% of them seen once, and the ten largest clones take roughly 0.32%. Sample: CD8+ T cells from PBMCs. Receptor source: a human donor in good health. Each CDR3 is given with its conserved first and last residue. D genes are given only for firm matches. Clone sizes are given selectively: once, few, many, or a class where the clone is expanded.

>TRBJ1-1|TRBV19|13|once|-
CASRSAGGTEAFF
TGTGCCAGTAGGAGTGCTGGGGGCACTGAAGCTTTCTTT
>TRBJ2-1|TRBV29-1|14|-|TRBD1
CSAAQGASYNEQFF
TGCAGCGCTGCCCAGGGGGCCTCCTACAATGAGCAGTTCTTC
>TRBJ2-5|TRBV7-9|18|once|TRBD2
CASSFGTSGGAFPETQYF
TGTGCCAGCAGCTTTGGGACTAGCGGGGGGGCCTTCCCAGAGACCCAGTACTTC
>TRBJ2-3|TRBV6-1|16|-|-
CASSELWQGGADTQYF
TGTGCCAGCAGTGAATTGTGGCAGGGGGGCGCAGATACGCAGTATTTT
>TRBJ1-1|TRBV6-5|17|once|TRBD1
CASSTPRQGAANTEAFF
TGTGCCAGCAGTACTCCCCGTCAGGGGGCGGCGAACACTGAAGCTTTCTTT
>TRBJ1-2|TRBV20-1|15|-|-
CSAPSEGVVLNGYTF
TGCAGTGCGCCGAGCGAGGGGGTAGTTTTGAATGGCTACACCTTC
>TRBJ1-1|TRBV7-9|12|-|-
CASSPGGTEAFF
TGTGCCAGCAGCCCCGGGGGCACTGAAGCTTTCTTT
>TRBJ2-7|TRBV2|13|-|-
CASSALDSYEQYF
TGTGCCAGCAGTGCCCTAGACTCCTACGAGCAGTACTTC
>TRBJ2-1|TRBV2|13|once|-
CASQIPPGNEQFF
TGTGCCAGCCAGATTCCCCCAGGGAATGAGCAGTTCTTC
>TRBJ2-5|TRBV2|13|-|-
CASSVGWRETQYF
TGTGCCAGCAGTGTAGGCTGGAGAGAGACCCAGTACTTC
>TRBJ2-7|TRBV19|18|-|-
CASSIALSGGRRSYEQYF
TGTGCCAGTAGTATAGCGCTGAGCGGCGGCCGCCGCTCCTACGAGCAGTACTTC
>TRBJ2-1|TRBV6-2/TRBV6-3|20|-|TRBD2
CASSYSSVAGGPRVYNEQFF
TGTGCCAGCAGTTATAGTTCTGTGGCGGGGGGGCCTCGTGTCTACAATGAGCAGTTCTTC
>TRBJ1-5|TRBV28|12|once|-
CASSLFRQPQHF
TGTGCCAGCAGTTTATTCCGGCAGCCCCAGCATTTT
>TRBJ2-1|TRBV12-3/TRBV12-4|13|-|-
CASSFTRYNEQFF
TGTGCCAGCAGTTTTACCAGGTACAATGAGCAGTTCTTC
>TRBJ1-2|TRBV12-3/TRBV12-4|18|-|-
CASSLAVVAAGDNYGYTF
TGTGCCAGCAGTTTAGCGGTTGTGGCGGCAGGGGATAACTATGGCTACACCTTC
>TRBJ1-2|TRBV12-3/TRBV12-4|16|-|-
CASSLQKEVDWRGYTF
TGTGCCAGCAGTTTACAGAAGGAAGTGGACTGGCGAGGCTACACCTTC
>TRBJ2-2|TRBV5-6|15|-|-
CASSWGTANTGELFF
TGTGCCAGCAGCTGGGGGACTGCGAACACCGGGGAGCTGTTTTTT
>TRBJ2-7|TRBV7-2|17|-|TRBD2
CASSLLEGGDYLYEQYF
TGTGCCAGCAGCTTACTGGAGGGCGGGGACTACCTCTACGAGCAGTACTTC
>TRBJ1-1|TRBV7-9|15|-|TRBD1
CASSDRDGLDTEAFF
TGTGCCAGCAGCGACAGGGATGGGTTGGACACTGAAGCTTTCTTT
>TRBJ2-2|TRBV13|18|-|TRBD2
CASSLPTRLAGPTGELFF
TGTGCCAGCAGCTTACCTACCCGGCTAGCGGGGCCGACCGGGGAGCTGTTTTTT
>TRBJ1-2|TRBV10-3|12|-|-
CAIKPAAYGYTF
TGTGCCATTAAACCAGCAGCCTATGGCTACACCTTC
>TRBJ2-2|TRBV9|15|-|TRBD2
CASSSVAGGTGELFF
TGTGCCAGCAGCTCAGTAGCGGGGGGTACCGGGGAGCTGTTTTTT
>TRBJ2-3|TRBV9|16|-|TRBD2
CASSGLAGGRTDTQYF
TGTGCCAGCAGCGGACTAGCGGGGGGACGCACAGATACGCAGTATTTT
>TRBJ2-1|TRBV7-9|15|-|-
CASSTTGNSYNEQFF
TGTGCCAGCAGCACCACAGGGAACTCCTACAATGAGCAGTTCTTC
>TRBJ2-3|TRBV6-6|14|-|-
CASSYLVSTDTQYF
TGTGCCAGCAGTTACTTAGTTAGCACAGATACGCAGTATTTT
>TRBJ1-1|TRBV9|13|-|-
CASSEGGGTEAFF
TGTGCCAGCAGCGAGGGAGGAGGCACTGAAGCTTTCTTT
>TRBJ1-6|TRBV27|16|-|TRBD1
CASRLTGEYYNSPLHF
TGTGCCAGCAGACTTACAGGGGAATATTATAATTCACCCCTCCACTTT
>TRBJ1-1|TRBV7-9|14|-|-
CASSSGETNTEAFF
TGTGCCAGCAGCTCCGGAGAGACGAACACTGAAGCTTTCTTT
>TRBJ2-1|TRBV12-3/TRBV12-4|14|few|TRBD2
CASSLTSGGNEQFF
TGTGCCAGCAGTTTGACTAGCGGGGGTAATGAGCAGTTCTTC
>TRBJ1-1|TRBV14|15|-|-
CASSQEVVANTEAFF
TGTGCCAGCAGCCAAGAAGTGGTTGCGAACACTGAAGCTTTCTTT
>TRBJ2-5|TRBV29-1|15|-|TRBD1
CSVEVYPGTEETQYF
TGCAGCGTTGAAGTTTATCCCGGGACAGAAGAGACCCAGTACTTC
>TRBJ1-1|TRBV19|14|-|-
CASSIPGMNTEAFF
TGTGCCAGTAGTATACCCGGGATGAACACTGAAGCTTTCTTT
>TRBJ2-5|TRBV9|16|once|TRBD1
CASSVLPGQGEETQYF
TGTGCCAGCAGCGTACTCCCGGGACAGGGAGAAGAGACCCAGTACTTC
>TRBJ2-5|TRBV18|15|-|-
CASSPEVRYQETQYF
TGTGCCAGCTCACCAGAGGTGAGGTACCAAGAGACCCAGTACTTC
>TRBJ2-1|TRBV2|12|-|-
CASSEERNEQFF
TGTGCCAGCAGTGAAGAAAGGAATGAGCAGTTCTTC
>TRBJ2-1|TRBV27|14|-|-
CASSLPYRYNEQFF
TGTGCCAGCAGCTTACCCTATCGTTACAATGAGCAGTTCTTC
>TRBJ2-1|TRBV25-1|12|-|TRBD1
CASAGQDHEQFF
TGTGCCAGCGCCGGACAGGACCATGAGCAGTTCTTC
>TRBJ1-5|TRBV12-5|12|once|-
CASGPLGQPQHF
TGTGCTAGTGGTCCCCTTGGGCAGCCCCAGCATTTT